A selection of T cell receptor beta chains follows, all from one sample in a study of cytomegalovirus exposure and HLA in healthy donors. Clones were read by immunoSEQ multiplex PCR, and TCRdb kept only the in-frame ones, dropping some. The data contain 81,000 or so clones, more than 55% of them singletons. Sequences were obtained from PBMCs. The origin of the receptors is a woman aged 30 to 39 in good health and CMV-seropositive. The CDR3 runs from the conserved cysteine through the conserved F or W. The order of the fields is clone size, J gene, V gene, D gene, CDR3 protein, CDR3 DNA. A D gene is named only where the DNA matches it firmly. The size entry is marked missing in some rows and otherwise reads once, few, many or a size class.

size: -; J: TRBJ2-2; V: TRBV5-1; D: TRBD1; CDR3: CASTKRTGDTGELFF; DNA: TGCGCCAGCACCAAGAGGACAGGGGACACCGGGGAGCTGTTTTTT
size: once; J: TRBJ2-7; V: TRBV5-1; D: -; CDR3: CASSLTGLSYEQYF; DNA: TGCGCCAGCAGCTTGACAGGTTTATCCTACGAGCAGTACTTC
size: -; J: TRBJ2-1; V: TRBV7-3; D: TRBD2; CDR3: CASSRTSGGPFYNEQFF; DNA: TGTGCCAGCAGTCGGACTAGCGGGGGGCCATTTTACAATGAGCAGTTCTTC
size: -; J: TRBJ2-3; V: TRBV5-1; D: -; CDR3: CASSLGRLTDTQYF; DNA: TGCGCCAGCAGCTTGGGGCGGCTCACAGATACGCAGTATTTT
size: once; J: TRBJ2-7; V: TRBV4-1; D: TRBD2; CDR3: CASSLSGGASEQYF; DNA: TGCGCCAGCAGCCTTAGCGGGGGGGCCTCCGAGCAGTACTTC
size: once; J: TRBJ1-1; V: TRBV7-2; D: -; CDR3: CASSLNSPRMNTEAFF; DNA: TGTGCCAGCAGCTTAAATAGTCCAAGAATGAACACTGAAGCTTTCTTT
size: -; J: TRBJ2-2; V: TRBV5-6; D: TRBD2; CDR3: CASSPAGPTGELFF; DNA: TGTGCCAGCAGTCCAGCGGGGCCCACCGGGGAGCTGTTTTTT
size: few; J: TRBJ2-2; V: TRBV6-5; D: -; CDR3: CASIAGINGELFF; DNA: TGTGCCAGCATTGCAGGAATTAACGGGGAGCTGTTTTTT
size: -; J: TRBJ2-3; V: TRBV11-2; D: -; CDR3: CASSFTVTSTDTQYF; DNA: TGTGCCAGCAGCTTTACGGTTACTAGCACAGATACGCAGTATTTT
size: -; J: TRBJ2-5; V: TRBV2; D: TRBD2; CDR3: CASRGTSGGVKTQYF; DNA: TGTGCCAGCAGGGGGACTAGCGGGGGTGTAAAGACCCAGTACTTC
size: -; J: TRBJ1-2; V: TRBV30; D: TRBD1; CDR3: CASHWTGGYGYTF; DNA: TGTGCCTCCCATTGGACAGGGGGCTATGGCTACACCTTC
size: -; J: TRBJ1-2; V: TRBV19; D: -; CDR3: CASSDRPQAYGYTF; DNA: TGTGCCAGTAGTGACCGCCCGCAGGCTTACGGCTACACCTTC
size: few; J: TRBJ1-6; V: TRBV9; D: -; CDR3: CASKVSGSSYNSPLHF; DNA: TGTGCCAGCAAAGTTTCGGGATCGTCTTATAATTCACCCCTCCACTTT
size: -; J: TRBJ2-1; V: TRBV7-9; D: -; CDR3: CASSLAGLNEQFF; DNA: TGTGCCAGCAGCTTAGCGGGCCTCAATGAGCAGTTCTTC
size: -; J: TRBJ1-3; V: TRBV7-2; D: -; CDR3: CASSLDLAGNTIYF; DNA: TGTGCCAGCAGCTTAGATTTAGCTGGAAACACCATATATTTT
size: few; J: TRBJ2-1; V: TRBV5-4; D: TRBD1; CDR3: CASSAGQGSYNEQFF; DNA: TGTGCCAGCAGCGCGGGACAGGGATCCTACAATGAGCAGTTCTTC
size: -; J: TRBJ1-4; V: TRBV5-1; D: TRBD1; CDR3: CASSRGQVATNEKLFF; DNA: TGCGCCAGCAGCCGGGGACAGGTCGCAACTAATGAAAAACTGTTTTTT
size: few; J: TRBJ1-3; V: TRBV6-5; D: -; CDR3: CASSLDRLYGNTIYF; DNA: TGTGCCAGCAGCCTTGACAGGTTGTACGGAAACACCATATATTTT
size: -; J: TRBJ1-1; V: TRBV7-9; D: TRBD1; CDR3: CASGMSPSGGTEAFF; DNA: TGTGCCAGCGGAATGTCCCCCTCAGGGGGCACTGAAGCTTTCTTT
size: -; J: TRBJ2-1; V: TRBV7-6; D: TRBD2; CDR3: CASSLDPAGDNEQFF; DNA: TGTGCCAGCAGCTTAGACCCAGCGGGAGACAATGAGCAGTTCTTC
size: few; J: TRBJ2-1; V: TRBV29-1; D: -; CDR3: CSVGRQSYNEQFF; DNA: TGCAGCGTTGGGCGGCAGTCCTACAATGAGCAGTTCTTC
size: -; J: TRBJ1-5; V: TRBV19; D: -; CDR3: CATRDYSGPQHF; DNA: TGTGCCACCCGGGACTATAGCGGGCCCCAGCATTTT
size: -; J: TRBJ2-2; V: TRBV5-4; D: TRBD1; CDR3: CASRRTGGANTGELFF; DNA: TGTGCCAGCAGACGGACAGGGGGCGCGAACACCGGGGAGCTGTTTTTT
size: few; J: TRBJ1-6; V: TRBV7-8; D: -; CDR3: CASSLDGAQSPLHF; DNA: TGTGCCAGCAGCTTAGATGGGGCCCAATCACCCCTCCACTTT
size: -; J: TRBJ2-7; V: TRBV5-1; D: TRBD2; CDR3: CASSVAGAFYEQYF; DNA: TGCGCCAGCAGCGTAGCGGGGGCCTTCTACGAGCAGTACTTC
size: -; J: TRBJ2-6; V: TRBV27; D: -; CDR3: CASTRRSGANVLTF; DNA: TGTGCCAGCACCCGGAGGTCTGGGGCCAACGTCCTGACTTTC
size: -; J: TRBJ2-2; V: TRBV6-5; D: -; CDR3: CASSRAGTGELFF; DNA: TGTGCCAGCAGCCGGGCGGGGACCGGGGAGCTGTTTTTT
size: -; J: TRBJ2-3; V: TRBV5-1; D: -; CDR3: CASRMGGGTDTQYF; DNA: TGCGCCAGCAGGATGGGCGGGGGCACAGATACGCAGTATTTT
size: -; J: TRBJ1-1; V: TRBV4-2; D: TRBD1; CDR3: CASSRGQLNTEAFF; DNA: TGTGCCAGCAGCCGGGGACAGCTGAACACTGAAGCTTTCTTT
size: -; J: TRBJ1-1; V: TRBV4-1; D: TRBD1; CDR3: CASSQRTGVGEAFF; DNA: TGCGCCAGCAGCCAAAGGACAGGGGTAGGTGAAGCTTTCTTT
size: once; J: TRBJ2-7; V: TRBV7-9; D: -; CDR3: CASSLSGQFSYEQYF; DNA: TGTGCCAGCAGCTTATCTGGACAGTTCTCCTACGAGCAGTACTTC
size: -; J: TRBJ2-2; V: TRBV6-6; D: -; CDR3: CASSYPGSATGELFF; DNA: TGTGCCAGCAGTTACCCGGGGTCAGCGACCGGGGAGCTGTTTTTT
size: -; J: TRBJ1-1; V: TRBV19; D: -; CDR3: CASITGVDSTEAFF; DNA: TGTGCCAGTATTACGGGGGTGGATTCCACTGAAGCTTTCTTT
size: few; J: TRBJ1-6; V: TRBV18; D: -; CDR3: CASSPTVNNSPLHF; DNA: TGTGCCAGCTCACCCACGGTCAATAATTCACCCCTCCACTTT
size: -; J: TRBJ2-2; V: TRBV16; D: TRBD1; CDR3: CASSQVGRGTGELFF; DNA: TGTGCCAGCAGCCAAGTCGGCAGGGGGACCGGGGAGCTGTTTTTT
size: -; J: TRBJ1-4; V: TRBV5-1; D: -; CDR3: CASSLSDRTSTNEKLFF; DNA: TGCGCCAGCAGCTTGTCCGACAGAACCTCAACTAATGAAAAACTGTTTTTT
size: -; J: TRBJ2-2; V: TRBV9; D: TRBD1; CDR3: CASSPTGGWGTGELFF; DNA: TGTGCCAGCAGCCCAACAGGGGGCTGGGGGACCGGGGAGCTGTTTTTT
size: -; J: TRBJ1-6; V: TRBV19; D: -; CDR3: CASAGTGNSPLHF; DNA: TGTGCCAGCGCCGGGACTGGGAATTCACCCCTCCACTTT
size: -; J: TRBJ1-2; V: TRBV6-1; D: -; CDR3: CASSSHTNRDGGYTF; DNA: TGTGCCAGCAGTTCACACACAAACAGGGATGGCGGCTACACCTTC
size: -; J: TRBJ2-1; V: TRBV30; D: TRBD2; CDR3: CAWTNHGGTYNEQFF; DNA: TGTGCCTGGACTAACCACGGGGGGACCTACAATGAGCAGTTCTTC
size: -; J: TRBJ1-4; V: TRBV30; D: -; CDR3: CAWAGYEKLFF; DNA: TGTGCCTGGGCGGGTTATGAAAAACTGTTTTTT
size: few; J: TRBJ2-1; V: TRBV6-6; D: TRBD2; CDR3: CASRTGGRVNEQFF; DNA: TGTGCCAGCAGAACGGGGGGGCGAGTTAATGAGCAGTTCTTC
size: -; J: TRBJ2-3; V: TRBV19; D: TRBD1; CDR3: CASSTTGDANTQYF; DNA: TGTGCCAGTAGTACGACAGGGGACGCGAATACGCAGTATTTT
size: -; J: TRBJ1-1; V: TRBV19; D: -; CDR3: CASSTPLGGRTEAFF; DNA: TGTGCCAGTAGTACCCCCCTGGGGGGTAGGACTGAAGCTTTCTTT
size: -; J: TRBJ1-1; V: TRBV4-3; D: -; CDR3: CASSREGGYIPEAFF; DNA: TGCGCCAGCAGCCGCGAAGGGGGTTATATCCCTGAAGCTTTCTTT
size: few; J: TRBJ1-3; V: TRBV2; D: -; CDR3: CASSVNRPTSGNTIYF; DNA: TGTGCCAGCAGTGTAAACAGGCCTACCTCTGGAAACACCATATATTTT
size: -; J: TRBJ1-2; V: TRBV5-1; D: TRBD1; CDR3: CASSLRTGDGYPF; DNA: TGCGCCAGCAGCTTAAGGACAGGGGATGGCTACCCCTTC
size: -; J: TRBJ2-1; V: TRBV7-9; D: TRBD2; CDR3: CASSFLAGGANEQFF; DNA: TGTGCCAGCAGCTTCTTAGCGGGGGGTGCGAATGAGCAGTTCTTC
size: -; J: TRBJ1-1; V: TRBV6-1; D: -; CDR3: CASSGGVMNTEAFF; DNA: TGTGCCAGCAGTGGGGGGGTGATGAACACTGAAGCTTTCTTT
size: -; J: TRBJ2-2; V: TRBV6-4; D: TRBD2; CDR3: CASSDSTSGNTGELFF; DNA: TGTGCCAGCAGTGACTCCACTAGCGGGAACACCGGGGAGCTGTTTTTT
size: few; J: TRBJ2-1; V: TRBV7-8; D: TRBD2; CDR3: CAIQMTSGGAGNEQFF; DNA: TGTGCCATCCAAATGACTAGCGGGGGGGCCGGGAATGAGCAGTTCTTC
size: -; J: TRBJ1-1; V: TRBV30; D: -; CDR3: CAWSELTHALEAFF; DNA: TGTGCCTGGAGCGAACTAACGCACGCACTTGAAGCTTTCTTT
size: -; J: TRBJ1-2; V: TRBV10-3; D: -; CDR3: CAISESSEGWDGYTF; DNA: TGTGCCATCAGTGAGTCGTCTGAGGGATGGGATGGCTACACCTTC
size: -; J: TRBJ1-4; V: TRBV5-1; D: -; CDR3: CASSLSGLKGEKLFF; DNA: TGCGCCAGCAGCTTGTCAGGGCTGAAGGGTGAAAAACTGTTTTTT
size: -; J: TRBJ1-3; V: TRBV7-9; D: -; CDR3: CASSSTIGNTIYF; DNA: TGTGCCAGCAGCTCCACAATAGGAAACACCATATATTTT
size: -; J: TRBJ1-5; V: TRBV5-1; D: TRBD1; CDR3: CASSLTTGARQPQHF; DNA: TGCGCCAGCAGCCTAACTACAGGGGCTCGACAGCCCCAGCATTTT
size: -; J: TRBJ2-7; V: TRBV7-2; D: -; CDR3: CASRSNSYEQYF; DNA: TGTGCCAGCAGGTCCAACTCCTACGAGCAGTACTTC
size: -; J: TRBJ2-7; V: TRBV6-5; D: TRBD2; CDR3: CASRSGGPRFEQYF; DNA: TGTGCCAGCAGGAGCGGGGGACCCCGCTTTGAGCAGTACTTC
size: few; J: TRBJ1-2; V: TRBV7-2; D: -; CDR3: CASSQSQGHYGYTF; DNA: TGTGCCAGCAGCCAATCTCAGGGCCACTATGGCTACACCTTC
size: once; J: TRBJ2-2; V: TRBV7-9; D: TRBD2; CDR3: CASSTISGGDTGELFF; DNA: TGTGCCAGCAGCACGATAAGCGGGGGAGACACCGGGGAGCTGTTTTTT